This T cell receptor beta chain was captured by sequencing in a study of CD8 T cells in ankylosing spondylitis. Study results and caveats: Disease-associated clones were reportedly significantly overrepresented in matched ankylosing spondylitis synovial fluid. What appeared characteristic of ankylosing spondylitis blood was a TCR beta motif of eight highly homologous variants.

The CDR3 totals 14 residues. Trimming removed 5 bases from V and 5 bases from J, with 15 bases in between. Germline lookup yields CDR1 LNHNV and CDR2 YYDKDF (reference sequence). Quantitative 5'-RACE with molecular barcodes was used to make the TCR beta libraries. TCRdb re-analysed the 5' RACE reads in MiXCR, keeping a single row per CDR3 protein. The sample holds roughly 160,000 distinct CDR3 sequences, 11% seen once. In its sample, this clonotype was seen many times. Its antigen is still unknown. The sequence was obtained from a male donor with ankylosing spondylitis or in good health (not recorded which). The rearrangement joins TRBV15 to TRBJ1-1, with D hard to call. Sequenced input: blood, either unsorted or a sorted T cell fraction (not recorded which). CDR3: CATSSRTLPTEAFF. CDR3 sequence (DNA): TGTGCCACCAGCTCCCGGACCTTGCCTACTGAAGCTTTCTTT.